What follows are 15 T cell receptor beta chains derived from one specimen sequenced in a study of blood T cells in healthy people across ages (dated by TCRdb to the mid-2010s). The library was made by 5' RACE. Sequenced on an Illumina HiSeq 2500. A second PCR of about 6 to 12 cycles was performed with a sample-barcoded 5' primer and a J-beta primer mix. TCRdb trimmed public reads at Q25 via fastp, called clones via MiXCR and kept in-frame beta chains. Duplicate CDR3 protein sequences are folded into a single record with the most common DNA and genes. The sample table holds around 800,000 distinct CDR3 sequences, of which 40% to 65% were seen once. Around 41% of the sample rests with the top ten. The sample was blood. The receptors stem from a man at least 80 years old in good health.

The chain recombines TRBV6-5 with TRBJ2-1; 9 bases map to TRBD1. With V trimmed by 0 bases and J by 8 bases, 11 bases remained unmatched. The V gene's germline CDR1 is MNHEY and CDR2 SVGAGI. The CDR3 runs to 17 residues. This CDR3 is CASSYSGTGSVGYEQFF. The CDR3, as DNA: TGTGCCAGCAGTTACTCGGGGACAGGGTCAGTGGGTTATGAGCAGTTCTTC.

As to this clonotype: One junction end does not reproduce the germline sequence, and a read error may be involved. V is TRBV7-7 and J is TRBJ2-7, with 8 bases matching TRBD1. Looked up from germline, CDR1 is SSHAT and CDR2 is FNYEAQ (reference sequence). There are 15 residues in the CDR3. The chain's CDR3 is CASSSDRDCSYEQYF. In nucleotides, the CDR3 is TGTGCTAGCAGCTCGGACAGGGACTGCTCCTACGAGCAGTACTTC.

This clonotype was observed a few times. The chain couples TRBV12-3 or TRBV12-4 to TRBJ1-2, with a possible D match to TRBD1 (5 bases). CDR3 size: 14 residues. Trimming pared 3 bases from V and 4 bases from J, leaving 12 bases between. CDR3 coding DNA: TGTGCCAGCAGTTTGGGGCACCCCCTCTATGGCTACACCTTC. This translates into CASSLGHPLYGYTF.

This chain links TRBV7-2 with TRBJ2-1, with D unresolved. Per the germline V gene, CDR1 is SGHTA and CDR2 is FQGNSA. Trimming shortened V by 3 bases and J by 5 bases, and 8 bases separated the two germline ends. This CDR3 is built from 13 residues. CDR3 DNA: TGTGCCAGCAGCTTGGTCGAAAACAATGAGCAGTTCTTC. Residues: CASSLVENNEQFF.

The chain employs TRBV25-1 and TRBJ2-1; D gene ambiguous. Trimming cost V 4 bases and J 6 bases, with 4 bases left between them. Germline CDR1 MGHDK, CDR2 SYGVNS. This CDR3 contains 11 residues. The CDR3 nucleotides are TGTGCCAGCAGTGCTCTCAATGAGCAGTTCTTC. It translates to CASSALNEQFF.

This clonotype appeared a few times. The gene calls are TRBV13 and TRBJ2-4; 7 bases line up with TRBD1. The J call could be wrong; TRBJ2-7 is a better fit for the DNA end. Germline V CDR1 and CDR2: PRHDT, FYEKMQ (reference sequence). This CDR3 is 13 amino acids long. The CDR3 bases are TGTGCCAGCAGAAAAACAGGGGTGGACGAGCAGTACTTC. The encoded protein is CASRKTGVDEQYF.

The chain combines TRBV7-3 with TRBJ2-3; D may match TRBD1 or TRBD2 (6 bases each). There are 15 residues in the CDR3. CDR1 and CDR2 from the germline V gene are SGHTA and FQGTGA. Trimming pared 5 bases from V and 3 bases from J, leaving 15 bases between. The CDR3 DNA reads TGTGCCAGCAGCCGGGAAGGGGGAGGTACAGATACGCAGTATTTT. Protein sequence: CASSREGGGTDTQYF.

The rearrangement uses TRBV12-3 or TRBV12-4 and TRBJ2-7; a possible D gene is TRBD1 (5 bases). V dropped 7 bases and J dropped 2 bases, with 21 bases sitting between them. The CDR3 runs to 16 residues. CDR3 coding DNA: TGTGCCAGCACCCACAAAGAGGCCTCCAGGGCCTACGAGCAGTACTTC. Its translation: CASTHKEASRAYEQYF.

For this clonotype: This may stem from a read error, because a much larger clone lies one nucleotide away. This chain connects TRBV5-1 to TRBJ2-1; 9 positions agree with TRBD2. The better agreement between TRBJ2-7 and the DNA end casts doubt on the J call. CDR1 and CDR2 (germline): SGHRS, YFSETQ. This CDR3 is 14 amino acids long. The CDR3 region has the DNA TGCGCCAGCAGCTTGCTAGCGGGGTACAATGAGCAGTACTTC. Protein: CASSLLAGYNEQYF.

This chain joins TRBV29-1 and TRBJ2-4, with TRBD1 matching 7 bases. The V and J ends lost 6 bases and 5 bases, in that order; junction bases with no gene match: 4. The CDR3 extends over 12 amino acids. CDR1 and CDR2 from the germline V gene are SQVTM and ANQGSEA. CDR3 sequence: CSVDGQENIQYF. Here the CDR3 DNA reads TGCAGCGTAGACGGACAGGAAAACATTCAGTACTTC.

The V and J genes are TRBV6-1 and TRBJ2-1; no firm D call. CDR1 is MNHNS, CDR2 SASEGT, per germline. The CDR3 consists of 15 residues. Trimming cost V 3 bases and J 6 bases, with 15 bases left between them. CDR3 in DNA: TGTGCCAGCAGTGACAGAACTTCAAGGACCAATGAGCAGTTCTTC. It codes for CASSDRTSRTNEQFF.

The chain uses TRBV20-1 and TRBJ1-2, with 7 positions matching TRBD1. The germline V gene encodes CDR1 DFQATT and CDR2 SNEGSKA (reference sequence). The V segment lost 2 bases and the J segment 3 bases; nucleotides outside the gene matches: 3. The CDR3 extends over 13 amino acids. CDR3 coding DNA: TGCAGTGCTAGATCGGACAGGTACTATGGCTACACCTTC. Protein product: CSARSDRYYGYTF.

This clonotype was counted only a few times. The chain uses TRBV5-1 and TRBJ2-4; TRBD2 agrees at 10 bases. The germline CDR1 and CDR2 sequences are SGHRS and YFSETQ. This CDR3 is 13 amino acids long. The V and J ends lost 1 base and 13 bases, in that order; junction bases with no gene match: 5. Here the CDR3 reads CASSLWTSGEQYF. Written as DNA, the CDR3 is TGCGCCAGCAGCTTGTGGACTAGCGGTGAGCAGTACTTC.

This clonotype showed up just a few times. The V and J genes are TRBV20-1 and TRBJ2-7; the D call may be TRBD1 or TRBD2 (5 bases each). The CDR3 is 15 residues long. Germline V gene lookup returns CDR1 DFQATT and CDR2 SNEGSKA (reference sequence). V was trimmed by 0 bases and J by 0 bases, leaving 12 bases between them. CDR3 in DNA: TGCAGTGCTAGAGATAGGATGGGACCCTCCTACGAGCAGTACTTC. This encodes CSARDRMGPSYEQYF.

The J gene is TRBJ2-7, the V gene TRBV29-1; possible D gene TRBD1, 5 bases. V dropped 6 bases and J dropped 5 bases, with 14 bases sitting between them. CDR1 is SQVTM and CDR2 is ANQGSEA in the germline V gene. The CDR3 sequence is 12 residues long. In DNA form, the CDR3 reads TGCAGCGTCGCTTCAGGGTGGCACGAGCAGTACTTC. Translation: CSVASGWHEQYF.